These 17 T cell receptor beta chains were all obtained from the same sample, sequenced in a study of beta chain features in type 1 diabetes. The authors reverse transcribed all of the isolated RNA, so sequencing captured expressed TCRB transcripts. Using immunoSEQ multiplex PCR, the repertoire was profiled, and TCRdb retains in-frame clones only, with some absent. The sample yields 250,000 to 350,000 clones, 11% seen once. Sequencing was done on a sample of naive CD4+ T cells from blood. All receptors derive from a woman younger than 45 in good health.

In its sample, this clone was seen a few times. CDR3 coding DNA: TGCAGCGTTGAAGATCCTACCGAGGGGGGCACAGATACGCAGTATTTT. As protein: CSVEDPTEGGTDTQYF. The J gene is TRBJ2-3, the V gene TRBV29-1; TRBD1 is a possible D gene (6 bases). V lost 0 bases and J lost 1, with 14 bases in between. The CDR3 runs 16 residues. Germline lookup yields CDR1 SQVTM and CDR2 ANQGSEA.

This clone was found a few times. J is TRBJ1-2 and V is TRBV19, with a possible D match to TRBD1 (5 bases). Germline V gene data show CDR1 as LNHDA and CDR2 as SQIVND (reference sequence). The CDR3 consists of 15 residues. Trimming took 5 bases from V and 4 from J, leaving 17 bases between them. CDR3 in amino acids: CASSDLTAGSYGYTF. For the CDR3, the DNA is TGTGCCAGTAGTGACTTGACAGCGGGGTCCTATGGCTACACCTTC.

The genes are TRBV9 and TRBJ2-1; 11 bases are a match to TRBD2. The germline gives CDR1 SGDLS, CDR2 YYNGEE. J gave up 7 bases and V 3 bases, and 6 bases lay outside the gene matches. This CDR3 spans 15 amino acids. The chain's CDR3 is CASSATSGVGNEQFF. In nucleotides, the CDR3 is TGTGCCAGCAGCGCGACTAGCGGGGTTGGGAATGAGCAGTTCTTC.

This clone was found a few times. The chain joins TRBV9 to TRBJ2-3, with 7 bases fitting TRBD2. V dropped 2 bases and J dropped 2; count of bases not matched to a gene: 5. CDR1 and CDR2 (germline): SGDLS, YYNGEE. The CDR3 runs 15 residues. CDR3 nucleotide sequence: TGTGCCAGCAGCGTTTCTAGCGGAGCCACAGATACGCAGTATTTT. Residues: CASSVSSGATDTQYF.

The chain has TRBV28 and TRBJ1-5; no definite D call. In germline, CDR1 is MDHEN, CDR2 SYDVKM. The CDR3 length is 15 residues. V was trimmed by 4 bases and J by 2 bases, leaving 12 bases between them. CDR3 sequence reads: CASSSPGRGNQPQHF. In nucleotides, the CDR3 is TGTGCCAGCAGTTCCCCCGGGAGAGGCAATCAGCCCCAGCATTTT.

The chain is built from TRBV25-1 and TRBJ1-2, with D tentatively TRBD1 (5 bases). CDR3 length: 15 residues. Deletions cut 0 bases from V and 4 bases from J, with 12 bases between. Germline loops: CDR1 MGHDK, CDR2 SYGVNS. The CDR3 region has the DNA TGTGCCAGCAGTGAATATAGTGGAAGGGGCTATGGCTACACCTTC. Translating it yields CASSEYSGRGYGYTF.

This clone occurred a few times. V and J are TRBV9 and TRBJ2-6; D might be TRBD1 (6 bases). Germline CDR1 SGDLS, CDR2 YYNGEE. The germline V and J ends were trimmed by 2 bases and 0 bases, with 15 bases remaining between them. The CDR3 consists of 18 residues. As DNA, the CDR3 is TGTGCCAGCAGCGTTACTGGGACAATCAACTCTGGGGCCAACGTCCTGACTTTC. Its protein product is CASSVTGTINSGANVLTF.

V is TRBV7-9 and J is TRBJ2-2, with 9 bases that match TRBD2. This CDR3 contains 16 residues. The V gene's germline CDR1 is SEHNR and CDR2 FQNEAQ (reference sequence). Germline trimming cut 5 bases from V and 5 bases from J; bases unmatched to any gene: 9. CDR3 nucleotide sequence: TGTGCCAGCAGCACCGGGGTAGCGGGAGATACCGGGGAGCTGTTTTTT. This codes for CASSTGVAGDTGELFF.

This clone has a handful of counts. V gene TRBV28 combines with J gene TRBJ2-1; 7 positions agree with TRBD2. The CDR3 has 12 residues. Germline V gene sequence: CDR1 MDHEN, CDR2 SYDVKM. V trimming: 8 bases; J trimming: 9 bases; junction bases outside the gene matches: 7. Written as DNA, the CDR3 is TGTGCCAGCGGCGGGAGTAGGAGTGAGCAGTTCTTC. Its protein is CASGGSRSEQFF.

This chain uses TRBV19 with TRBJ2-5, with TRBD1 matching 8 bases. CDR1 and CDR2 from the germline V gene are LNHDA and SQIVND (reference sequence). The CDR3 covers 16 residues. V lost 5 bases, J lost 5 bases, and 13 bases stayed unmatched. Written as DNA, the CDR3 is TGTGCCAGTAGTGAGGAGGCAGGGGGCGGCTTGGAGACCCAGTACTTC. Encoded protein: CASSEEAGGGLETQYF. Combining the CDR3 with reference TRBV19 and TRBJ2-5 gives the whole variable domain DGGITQSPKYLFRKEGQNVTLSCEQNLNHDAMYWYRQDPGQGLRLIYYSQIVNDFQKGDIAEGYSVSREKKESFPLTVTSAQKNPTAFYLCASSEEAGGGLETQYFGPGTRLLVL.

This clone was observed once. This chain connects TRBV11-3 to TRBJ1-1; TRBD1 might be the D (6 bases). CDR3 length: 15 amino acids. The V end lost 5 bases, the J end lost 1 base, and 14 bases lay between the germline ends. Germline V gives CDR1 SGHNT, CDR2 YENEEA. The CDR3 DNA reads TGTGCCAGCAGCCGCGGGGGGGCCCCGAACACTGAAGCTTTCTTT. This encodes CASSRGGAPNTEAFF.

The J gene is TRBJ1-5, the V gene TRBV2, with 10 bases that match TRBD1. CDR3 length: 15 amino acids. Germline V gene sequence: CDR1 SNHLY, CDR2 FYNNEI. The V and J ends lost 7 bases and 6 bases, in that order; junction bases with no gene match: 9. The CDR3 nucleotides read TGTGCCAGCAAAACCGGAGGACAGGGGGGTCAGCCCCAGCATTTT. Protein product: CASKTGGQGGQPQHF.

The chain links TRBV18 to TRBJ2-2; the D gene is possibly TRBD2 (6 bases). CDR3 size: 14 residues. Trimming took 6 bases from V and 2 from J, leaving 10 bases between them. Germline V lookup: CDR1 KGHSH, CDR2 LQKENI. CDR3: CASSRGLNTGELFF. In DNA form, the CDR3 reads TGTGCCAGCTCCCGAGGACTAAACACCGGGGAGCTGTTTTTT. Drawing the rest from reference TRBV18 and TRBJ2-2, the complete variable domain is NAGVMQNPRHLVRRRGQEARLRCSPMKGHSHVYWYRQLPEEGLKFMVYLQKENIIDESGMPKERFSAEFPKEGPSILRIQQVVRGDSAAYFCASSRGLNTGELFFGEGSRLTVL.

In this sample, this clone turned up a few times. CDR3 loop: CSVEGGGTGYGETQYF. The CDR3 region has the DNA TGCAGCGTTGAAGGCGGAGGGACAGGGTACGGAGAGACCCAGTACTTC. This sequence joins TRBV29-1 and TRBJ2-5; 9 bases align to TRBD1. The CDR3 is 16 residues long. CDR1 is SQVTM, CDR2 ANQGSEA, per germline. V trimming: 1 base; J trimming: 4 bases; junction bases outside the gene matches: 10.

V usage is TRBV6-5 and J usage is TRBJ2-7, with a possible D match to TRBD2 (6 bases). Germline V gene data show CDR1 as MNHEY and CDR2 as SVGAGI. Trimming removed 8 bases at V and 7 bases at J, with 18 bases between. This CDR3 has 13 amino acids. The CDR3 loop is CASGRRDSVEQYF. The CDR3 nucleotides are TGTGCCAGCGGCCGCCGGGACTCCGTAGAGCAGTACTTC.

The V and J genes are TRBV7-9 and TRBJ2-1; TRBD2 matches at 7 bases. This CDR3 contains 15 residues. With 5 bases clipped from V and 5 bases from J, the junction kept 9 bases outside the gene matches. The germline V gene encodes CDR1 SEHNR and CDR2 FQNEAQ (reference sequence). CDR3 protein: CASSPLGGRDNEQFF. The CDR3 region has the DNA TGTGCCAGCAGCCCCCTGGGAGGGAGGGACAATGAGCAGTTCTTC.

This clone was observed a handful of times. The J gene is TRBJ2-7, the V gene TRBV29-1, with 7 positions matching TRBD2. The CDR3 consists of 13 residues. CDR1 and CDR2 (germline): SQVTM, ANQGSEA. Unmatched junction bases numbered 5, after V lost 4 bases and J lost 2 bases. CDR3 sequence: CSVAGGPPYEQYF. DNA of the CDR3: TGCAGCGTTGCGGGAGGACCCCCCTACGAGCAGTACTTC.